The 32 T cell receptor beta chains reported below all come from one sample, sequenced in a study of T cell repertoires in cytomegalovirus infection. These receptors' antigens are unknown. In TCRdb, the reads were re-called with MiXCR into one record per CDR3 protein. The top ten hold around 13% of the sample, which has about 770,000 distinct CDR3 sequences, 29% seen once. The specimen was cultured CD8+ T cells from PBMCs, collected from culture after CMV antigen stimulation. These receptors originate from a human donor in good health (CMV status not recorded). Some clones in this sample may be carry-over from other donors' samples.

This clonotype was counted only a few times. The J gene is TRBJ1-1, the V gene TRBV6-5; TRBD1 is a possible D gene (6 bases). CDR3 size: 15 residues. Germline CDR1 is MNHEY and CDR2 is SVGAGI. The V gene lost 2 bases and the J gene lost 3 bases, with 13 bases spanning the gap. CDR3 sequence: CASSYGRGFDTEAFF. The CDR3 DNA reads TGTGCCAGCAGTTACGGTAGGGGGTTTGACACTGAAGCTTTCTTT.

The chain combines TRBV12-3 or TRBV12-4 with TRBJ1-2; tentatively, D is TRBD1 (5 bases). V gave up 6 bases and J gave up 4 bases, with 18 bases separating them. The CDR3 runs 15 residues. CDR3 loop: CASSSDWDAFYGYTF. The CDR3 bases are TGTGCCAGCAGCTCGGATTGGGACGCCTTCTATGGCTACACCTTC.

This clonotype was seen more than once but under ten times. V and J are TRBV6-5 and TRBJ2-3, with D tentatively TRBD1 (6 bases). Trimming removed 2 bases at V and 5 bases at J, with 20 bases between. The germline V gene has CDR1 MNHEY and CDR2 SVGAGI. The CDR3 is 17 amino acids. CDR3 nucleotide sequence: TGTGCCAGCAGTTACCGATACAGGGTGGGGTGGGGAGATACGCAGTATTTT. Protein: CASSYRYRVGWGDTQYF.

The V gene is TRBV27, the J gene TRBJ1-1; D gene uncertain. This CDR3 is 14 amino acids long. The V and J ends lost 2 bases and 0 bases respectively, with 7 bases between them. Germline V gives CDR1 MNHEY, CDR2 SMNVEV (reference sequence). DNA of the CDR3: TGTGCCAGCAGTTTAACTGAGATGAACACTGAAGCTTTCTTT. It encodes CASSLTEMNTEAFF.

The chain joins TRBV15 to TRBJ1-5, with 9 bases matching TRBD1. CDR3 length equals 13 residues. Germline-derived CDR1 and CDR2 are LNHNV and YYDKDF (reference sequence). Germline trimming cut 5 bases from V and 7 bases from J; bases unmatched to any gene: 3. The CDR3 loop reads CATSDRGNQPQHF. The CDR3 nucleotides are TGTGCCACCAGCGACAGGGGGAACCAGCCCCAGCATTTT.

This sequence joins TRBV19 and TRBJ1-1; D uncertain. There are 17 residues in the CDR3. Germline CDR1 and CDR2: LNHDA and SQIVND (reference sequence). Trimming stripped 0 bases from V and 0 bases from J, with 14 bases between. The CDR3 nucleotides are TGTGCCAGTAGTATAGAGGTGTTCGGCAGAGTGAACACTGAAGCTTTCTTT. Protein product: CASSIEVFGRVNTEAFF. Full variable domain (remainder filled in from reference TRBV19 and TRBJ1-1): DGGITQSPKYLFRKEGQNVTLSCEQNLNHDAMYWYRQDPGQGLRLIYYSQIVNDFQKGDIAEGYSVSREKKESFPLTVTSAQKNPTAFYLCASSIEVFGRVNTEAFFGQGTRLTVV.

The table lists this clonotype with a few counts. V gene TRBV7-8 combines with J gene TRBJ2-3, with a tentative D call TRBD1 (6 bases). V lost 2 bases and J lost 5, with 14 bases in between. In germline, CDR1 is SGHVS, CDR2 FQNEAQ. The CDR3 extends over 15 amino acids. CDR3 in DNA: TGTGCCAGCAGCTTATGGGGACAAGGGGGAGATACGCAGTATTTT. Encoded protein: CASSLWGQGGDTQYF. The full variable domain, completed using reference TRBV7-8 and TRBJ2-3, is GAGVSQSPRYKVAKRGQDVALRCDPISGHVSLFWYQQALGQGPEFLTYFQNEAQLDKSGLPSDRFFAERPEGSVSTLKIQRTQQEDSAVYLCASSLWGQGGDTQYFGPGTRLTVL.

This clonotype was observed a few times. The chain has TRBV7-9 and TRBJ1-1; D is unresolved. V lost 5 bases and J lost 3, with 13 bases in between. The length of the CDR3 is 14 residues. CDR1 is SEHNR, CDR2 FQNEAQ, per germline (reference sequence). The CDR3 DNA reads as TGTGCCAGCAGCCCCCCGGTATGGGACACTGAAGCTTTCTTT. It codes for CASSPPVWDTEAFF.

The V and J genes are TRBV5-6 and TRBJ2-2; tentative D call: TRBD1 (6 bases). This CDR3 spans 17 amino acids. Germline CDR1 and CDR2: SGHDT and YYEEEE. Trimming took off 3 bases at V and 0 bases at J, with 15 bases between the two ends. In nucleotides, the CDR3 is TGTGCCAGCAGCTCCTATACCGGGACAACGAACACCGGGGAGCTGTTTTTT. Protein product: CASSSYTGTTNTGELFF.

This chain uses TRBV7-9 with TRBJ2-7; D not certain. The CDR3 sequence is 12 residues long. Germline V gene lookup returns CDR1 SEHNR and CDR2 FQNEAQ (reference sequence). V lost 1 base to trimming and J lost 5 bases, with 6 bases between them. CDR3 sequence (DNA): TGTGCCAGCAGCTTAGATGGGCACGAGCAGTACGTC. It encodes CASSLDGHEQYV.

The sample holds one count of this clonotype. The V gene is TRBV10-3, the J gene TRBJ1-2; D is uncertain. This CDR3 contains 12 residues. CDR1 and CDR2 from the germline V gene are ENHRY and SYGVKD. Trimming took off 6 bases at V and 4 bases at J, with 9 bases between the two ends. The CDR3 loop reads CAIREGPYGYTF. CDR3 DNA: TGTGCCATCAGAGAAGGGCCCTATGGCTACACCTTC.

This clonotype was found a few times. The chain couples TRBV19 to TRBJ1-1; D might be TRBD1 (6 bases). Germline V gene data show CDR1 as LNHDA and CDR2 as SQIVND (reference sequence). The germline V and J ends were trimmed by 6 bases and 5 bases, with 13 bases remaining between them. The CDR3 totals 13 residues. The CDR3 nucleotides are TGTGCCAGTAGAGAACAGGGAGGGACTGAAGCTTTCTTT. This gives the protein CASREQGGTEAFF.

This clonotype was counted between two and nine times. V and J are TRBV6-6 and TRBJ2-7; D assignment may be TRBD1 or TRBD2 (5 bases each). This CDR3 is built from 13 residues. From germline, CDR1 is MNHNY and CDR2 SVGAGI (reference sequence). Trimming stripped 9 bases from V and 3 bases from J, with 15 bases between. This CDR3 is CASGGPILYEQYV. Written as DNA, the CDR3 is TGTGCCAGTGGGGGACCGATCCTCTACGAGCAGTACGTC.

V and J are TRBV18 and TRBJ1-4, with 8 bases matching TRBD1. From germline, CDR1 is KGHSH and CDR2 LQKENI. The CDR3 has 18 residues. V lost 2 bases to trimming and J lost 3 bases; unmatched junction nucleotides: 11. CDR3 residues: CASSPTHPPTGANEKLFF. The DNA of the CDR3 is TGTGCCAGCTCACCAACCCATCCCCCGACAGGGGCTAATGAAAAACTGTTTTTT. Supplemented by reference TRBV18 and TRBJ1-4, the full variable domain reads NAGVMQNPRHLVRRRGQEARLRCSPMKGHSHVYWYRQLPEEGLKFMVYLQKENIIDESGMPKERFSAEFPKEGPSILRIQQVVRGDSAAYFCASSPTHPPTGANEKLFFGSGTQLSVL.

This clonotype was counted between two and nine times. The chain combines TRBV5-5 with TRBJ1-2; TRBD1 matches 10 bases. CDR3 length equals 15 residues. Germline trimming cut 4 bases from V and 4 bases from J; bases unmatched to any gene: 7. Germline lookup yields CDR1 SGHKS and CDR2 YYEKEE (reference sequence). The CDR3 DNA reads as TGTGCCAGCAGCCCGACAGGGGGCGAGGGCTATGGCTACACCTTC. Protein sequence: CASSPTGGEGYGYTF. The whole variable domain, remainder taken from reference TRBV5-5 and TRBJ1-2, is DAGVTQSPTHLIKTRGQQVTLRCSPISGHKSVSWYQQVLGQGPQFIFQYYEKEERGRGNFPDRFSARQFPNYSSELNVNALLLGDSALYLCASSPTGGEGYGYTFGSGTRLTVV.

The V and J genes are TRBV27 and TRBJ2-7; possibly TRBD1 for D (6 bases). CDR3 length equals 16 residues. Trimming shortened V by 5 bases and J by 6 bases, and 23 bases separated the two germline ends. Germline CDR1 is MNHEY and CDR2 is SMNVEV (reference sequence). Written as DNA, the CDR3 is TGTGCCAGCAGTAAAATTGGACTTTTAGGGGGTGGCGAGCAGTACGTC. Translation gives CASSKIGLLGGGEQYV.

This clonotype was seen at least ten times. This chain connects TRBV11-3 to TRBJ2-5; D may be TRBD1 (6 bases). Looked up from germline, CDR1 is SGHNT and CDR2 is YENEEA. The V end was cut by 5 bases, the J end by 5 bases, with 18 bases between. This CDR3 comprises 15 residues. CDR3 amino acids: CASSPTNRDSETQYF. CDR3 DNA sequence: TGTGCCAGCAGCCCTACTAACAGGGATTCCGAGACCCAGTACTTC.

This clonotype has more than one count but fewer than ten. The chain employs TRBV10-3 and TRBJ1-4; D uncertain. Germline V gene data show CDR1 as ENHRY and CDR2 as SYGVKD. The CDR3 spans 10 residues. In DNA form, the CDR3 reads TGTGCTACGGCTGGCGAAAAACTGTTTTTT. It codes for CATAGEKLFF.

The rearrangement links TRBV20-1 to TRBJ2-1; D unclear. CDR1 DFQATT and CDR2 SNEGSKA come from the germline V gene (reference sequence). The CDR3 extends over 16 amino acids. V dropped 0 bases and J dropped 0 bases, with 12 bases sitting between them. The CDR3 DNA reads TGCAGTGCTAGAGATTGGAAGGGTAGCTCCTACAATGAGCAGTTCTTC. It translates to CSARDWKGSSYNEQFF.

The V and J genes are TRBV12-3 or TRBV12-4 and TRBJ1-2, with D possibly matching TRBD1 (6 bases). V gave up 1 base and J gave up 5 bases, with 11 bases separating them. This CDR3 region has 14 residues. Written as DNA, the CDR3 is TGTGCCAGCAGTTTAGGGACAGCCATGTATGGCTACACCTTC. As protein: CASSLGTAMYGYTF.

V gene TRBV4-2 combines with J gene TRBJ1-3; unclear D gene. The CDR3 is 17 amino acids. The ends were cut back, 4 bases at V and 0 bases at J, with 16 bases in the middle. Germline assignment: CDR1 LGHNA and CDR2 YNFKEQ. CDR3 sequence: CASSRRHEGVSGNTIYF. The CDR3 coding sequence is TGTGCCAGCAGCCGCAGACACGAGGGAGTCTCTGGAAACACCATATATTTT.

This clonotype was detected only a few times. This chain links TRBV4-2 with TRBJ1-2; weak D call: TRBD1 (6 bases). The CDR3 loop spans 16 amino acids. The germline V gene encodes CDR1 LGHNA and CDR2 YNFKEQ. V was cut by 2 bases and J by 0 bases, with 13 bases left in between. The CDR3 DNA follows: TGTGCCAGCAGCCAATCGGAGACAGGTGCTAACTATGGCTACACCTTC. It is translated as CASSQSETGANYGYTF.

This clonotype was seen a handful of times. V usage is TRBV2 and J usage is TRBJ2-1; 11 bases align to TRBD2. The CDR3 sequence is 15 residues long. Per germline, CDR1 SNHLY and CDR2 FYNNEI. The ends lost 4 bases at V and 7 bases at J; junction bases unmatched: 6. CDR3 protein: CASSVDSGGANEQFF. CDR3 coding DNA: TGTGCCAGCAGTGTTGATAGCGGGGGGGCTAATGAGCAGTTCTTC.

The chain recombines TRBV3-1 with TRBJ2-7, with 7 bases lining up with TRBD1. Germline lookup yields CDR1 LGHDT and CDR2 YNNKEL (reference sequence). The CDR3 length is 20 residues. The CDR3 nucleotides are TGTACCAGCAGCCAAGAGATTATGGCAGGGGGAAAGGGGCAAAGCTACGAGCAGTACGTC. Encoded protein: CTSSQEIMAGGKGQSYEQYV.

This clonotype was observed a handful of times. The rearrangement joins TRBV19 to TRBJ1-2; the D gene is possibly TRBD1 (5 bases). The length of the CDR3 is 13 residues. The germline V and J ends were trimmed by 5 bases and 6 bases, with 13 bases remaining between them. The germline V gene encodes CDR1 LNHDA and CDR2 SQIVND (reference sequence). Here the CDR3 DNA reads TGTGCCAGTAGTTTGTCAGGGTGGAATGGCTACACCTTC. Its translation: CASSLSGWNGYTF.

A few counts support this clonotype. The rearrangement joins TRBV7-3 to TRBJ2-3, with D possibly matching TRBD1 (5 bases). This CDR3 contains 11 residues. V lost 8 bases to trimming and J lost 5 bases, with 8 bases between them. CDR1 is SGHTA and CDR2 is FQGTGA in the germline V gene. CDR3 nucleotides: TGTGCCAGCGCCCAGGGAGATACGCAGTATTTT. This codes for CASAQGDTQYF.

V usage is TRBV12-5 and J usage is TRBJ2-3; 15 bases fit TRBD2. From germline, CDR1 is LGHNT and CDR2 FRNRAP. V gave up 2 bases and J gave up 4 bases; unmatched junction bases: 10. This CDR3 is built from 19 residues. Here the CDR3 reads CASGLPGLAGGPLSDTQYF. The CDR3 nucleotides are TGTGCTAGTGGTTTGCCCGGACTAGCGGGGGGGCCGCTCTCAGATACGCAGTATTTT. The variable domain in full, with the rest retrieved from reference TRBV12-5 and TRBJ2-3, is DARVTQTPRHKVTEMGQEVTMRCQPILGHNTVFWYRQTMMQGLELLAYFRNRAPLDDSGMPKDRFSAEMPDATLATLKIQPSEPRDSAVYFCASGLPGLAGGPLSDTQYFGPGTRLTVL.

The rearrangement uses TRBV4-1 and TRBJ2-1, with D maybe TRBD2 (5 bases). Germline CDR1 is MGHRA and CDR2 is YSYEKL. Trimming took off 0 bases at V and 6 bases at J, with 15 bases between the two ends. The CDR3 is made up of 16 amino acids. CDR3: CASSQDSTGKGNEQFF. DNA for the CDR3: TGCGCCAGCAGCCAAGATAGTACGGGAAAGGGCAATGAGCAGTTCTTC.

The chain recombines TRBV5-8 with TRBJ1-5; 8 bases map to TRBD1. The trim removed 0 bases at V and 0 bases at J, leaving 14 bases unmatched. The CDR3 extends over 20 amino acids. Germline V gene lookup returns CDR1 SGHTS and CDR2 YDEGEE. CDR3 nucleotides: TGTGCCAGCAGCTTGGTGAGGGACAGGTCAAGGATTTATAGCAATCAGCCCCAGCATTTT. As protein: CASSLVRDRSRIYSNQPQHF.

The gene calls are TRBV9 and TRBJ2-3, with D perhaps TRBD1 or TRBD2 (5 bases each). The CDR3 covers 16 residues. Trimming pared 0 bases from V and 2 bases from J, leaving 13 bases between. Germline loops: CDR1 SGDLS, CDR2 YYNGEE. The CDR3 DNA follows: TGTGCCAGCAGCGTAGTGGTGTCGGGGCCCACAGATACGCAGTATTTT. It yields the protein CASSVVVSGPTDTQYF.

The chain combines TRBV6-6 with TRBJ1-2; D gene ambiguous. V shed 2 bases and J shed 6 bases, with 10 bases lying between them. CDR1 is MNHNY, CDR2 SVGAGI, per germline (reference sequence). This CDR3 is 13 amino acids long. The CDR3 loop reads CASSYEDSHGYTF. Here the CDR3 DNA reads TGTGCCAGCAGTTACGAAGATTCCCATGGCTACACCTTC.

The rearrangement links TRBV28 to TRBJ2-7; D is unresolved. The CDR3 length is 13 residues. V lost 7 bases and J lost 6, with 16 bases in between. Per germline, CDR1 MDHEN and CDR2 SYDVKM. DNA for the CDR3: TGTGCCAGCAAAGAGGCGCTAGGGCTCGAGCAGTACGTC. Translation gives CASKEALGLEQYV.